This section outlines one TCR beta chain sequence together with its context. The sample belongs to a study of control samples from healthy donors and cancer patients. TCRdb keeps only in-frame clones here, not all; method: immunoSEQ multiplex PCR. The sample contains 120,000 or so clones, approximately 95% of which appear only once. The CDR3 is 14 residues long. From germline, CDR1 is SGHTA and CDR2 FQGNSA. The V end lost 1 base, the J end lost 4 bases, and 10 bases lay between the germline ends. Sample: blood. This TCR was recovered from a man aged 25-45 years in good health. This chain connects TRBV7-2 to TRBJ1-1; D uncertain. The CDR3: CASSLVPGSTEAFF. For the CDR3, the DNA is TGTGCCAGCAGCTTAGTCCCAGGATCCACTGAAGCTTTCTTT.